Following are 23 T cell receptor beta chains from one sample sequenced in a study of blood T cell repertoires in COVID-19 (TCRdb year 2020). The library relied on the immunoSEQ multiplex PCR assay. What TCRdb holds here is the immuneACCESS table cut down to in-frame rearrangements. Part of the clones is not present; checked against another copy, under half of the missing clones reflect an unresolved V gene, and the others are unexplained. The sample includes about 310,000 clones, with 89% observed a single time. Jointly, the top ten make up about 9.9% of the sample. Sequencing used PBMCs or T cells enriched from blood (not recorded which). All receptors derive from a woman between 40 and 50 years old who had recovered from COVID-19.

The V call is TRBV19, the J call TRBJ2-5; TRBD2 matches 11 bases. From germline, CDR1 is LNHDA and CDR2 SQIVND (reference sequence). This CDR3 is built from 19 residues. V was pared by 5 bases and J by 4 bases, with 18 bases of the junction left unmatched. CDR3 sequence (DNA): TGTGCCAGTAGTCCCCCCACTAGCGGGAGTCTCACGGTAGGAGAGACCCAGTACTTC. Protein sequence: CASSPPTSGSLTVGETQYF.

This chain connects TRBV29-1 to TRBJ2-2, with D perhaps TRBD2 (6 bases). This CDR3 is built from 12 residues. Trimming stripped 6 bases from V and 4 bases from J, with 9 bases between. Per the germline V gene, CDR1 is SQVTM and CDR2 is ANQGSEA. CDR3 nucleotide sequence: TGCAGCGTCGTTAGCGGCACCGGGGAGCTGTTTTTT. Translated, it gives CSVVSGTGELFF.

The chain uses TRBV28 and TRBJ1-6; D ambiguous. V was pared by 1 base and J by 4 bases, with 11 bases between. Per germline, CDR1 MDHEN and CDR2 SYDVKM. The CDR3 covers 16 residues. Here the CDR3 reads CASSLSEAAYNSPLHF. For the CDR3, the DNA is TGTGCCAGCAGTTTATCCGAGGCAGCTTATAATTCACCCCTCCACTTT. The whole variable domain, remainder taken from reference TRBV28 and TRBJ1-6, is DVKVTQSSRYLVKRTGEKVFLECVQDMDHENMFWYRQDPGLGLRLIYFSYDVKMKEKGDIPEGYSVSREKKERFSLILESASTNQTSMYLCASSLSEAAYNSPLHFGNGTRLTVT.

The CDR3 is CASSHLWDRNSPLHF. The DNA for the CDR3 is TGTGCCAGCAGCCACTTATGGGACAGAAATTCACCCCTCCACTTT. V gene TRBV3-1 (or the pseudogene TRBV3-2) combines with J gene TRBJ1-6; 7 bases align to TRBD1. The V and J ends lost 3 bases and 7 bases, in that order; junction bases with no gene match: 6. Germline assignment: CDR1 LGHDT and CDR2 YNNKEL (reference sequence). The CDR3 runs to 15 residues.

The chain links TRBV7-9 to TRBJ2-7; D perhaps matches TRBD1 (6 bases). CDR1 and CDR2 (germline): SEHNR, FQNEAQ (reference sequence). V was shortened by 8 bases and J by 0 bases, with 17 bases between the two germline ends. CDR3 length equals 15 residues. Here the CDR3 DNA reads TGTGCCAGCCGAGAATGGGACAAGGTCTCCTACGAGCAGTACTTC. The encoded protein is CASREWDKVSYEQYF.

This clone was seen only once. The CDR3 protein is CASSYSSDMNTEAFF. CDR3 sequence (DNA): TGTGCCAGCAGTTACTCGAGCGATATGAACACTGAAGCTTTCTTT. The chain couples TRBV6-5 to TRBJ1-1; no reliable D call. Germline V gene lookup returns CDR1 MNHEY and CDR2 SVGAGI. The V and J ends lost 0 bases and 0 bases respectively, with 8 bases between them. The CDR3 covers 15 residues.

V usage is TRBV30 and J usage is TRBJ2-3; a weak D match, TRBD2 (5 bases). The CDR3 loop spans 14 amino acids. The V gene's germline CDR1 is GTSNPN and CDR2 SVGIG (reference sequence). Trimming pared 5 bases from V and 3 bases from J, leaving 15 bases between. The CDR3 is CAWFAGLRTDTQYF. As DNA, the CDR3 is TGTGCCTGGTTCGCGGGTCTTCGAACAGATACGCAGTATTTT. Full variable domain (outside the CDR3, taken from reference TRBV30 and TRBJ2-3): SQTIHQWPATLVQPVGSPLSLECTVEGTSNPNLYWYRQAAGRGLQLLFYSVGIGQISSEVPQNLSASRPQDRQFILSSKKLLLSDSGFYLCAWFAGLRTDTQYFGPGTRLTVL.

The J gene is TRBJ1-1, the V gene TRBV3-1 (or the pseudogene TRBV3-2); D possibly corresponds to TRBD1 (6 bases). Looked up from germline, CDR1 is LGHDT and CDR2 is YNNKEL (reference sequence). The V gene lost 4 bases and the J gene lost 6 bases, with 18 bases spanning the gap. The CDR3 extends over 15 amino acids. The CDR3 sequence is CASSRGGTLTAEAFF. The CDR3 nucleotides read TGTGCCAGCAGCCGAGGGGGTACGCTAACCGCTGAAGCTTTCTTT.

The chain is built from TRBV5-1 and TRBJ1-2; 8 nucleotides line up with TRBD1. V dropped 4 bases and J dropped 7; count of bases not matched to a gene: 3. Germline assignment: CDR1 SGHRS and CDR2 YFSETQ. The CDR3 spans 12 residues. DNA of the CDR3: TGCGCCAGCAGCGCAGGGGGCTTTGGCTACACCTTC. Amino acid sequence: CASSAGGFGYTF.

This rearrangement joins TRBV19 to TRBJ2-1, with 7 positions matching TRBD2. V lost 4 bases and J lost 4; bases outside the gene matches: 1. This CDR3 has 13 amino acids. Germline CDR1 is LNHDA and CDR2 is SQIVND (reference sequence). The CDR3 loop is CASSNSGYNEQFF. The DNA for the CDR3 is TGTGCCAGTAGTAATAGCGGGTACAATGAGCAGTTCTTC.

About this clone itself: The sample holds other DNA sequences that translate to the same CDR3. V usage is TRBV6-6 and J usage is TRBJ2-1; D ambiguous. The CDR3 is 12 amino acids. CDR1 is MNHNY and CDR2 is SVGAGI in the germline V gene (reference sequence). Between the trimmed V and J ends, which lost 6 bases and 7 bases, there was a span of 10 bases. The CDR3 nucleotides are TGTGCCAGCAGCAGACCTAGGAATGAGCAGTTCTTC. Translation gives CASSRPRNEQFF.

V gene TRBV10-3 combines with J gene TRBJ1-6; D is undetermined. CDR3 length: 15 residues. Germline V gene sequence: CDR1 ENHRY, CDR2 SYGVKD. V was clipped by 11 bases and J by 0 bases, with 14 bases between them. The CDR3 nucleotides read TGTGCCGTGCGGACGGGGAGCTCCTATAATTCACCCCTCCACTTT. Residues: CAVRTGSSYNSPLHF.

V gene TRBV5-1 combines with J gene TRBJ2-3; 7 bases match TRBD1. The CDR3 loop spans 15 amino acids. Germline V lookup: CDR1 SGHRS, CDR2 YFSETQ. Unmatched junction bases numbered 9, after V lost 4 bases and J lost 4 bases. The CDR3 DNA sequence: TGCGCCAGCAGCCCCACGCAGGGGGTAGCAGATACGCAGTATTTT. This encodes CASSPTQGVADTQYF.

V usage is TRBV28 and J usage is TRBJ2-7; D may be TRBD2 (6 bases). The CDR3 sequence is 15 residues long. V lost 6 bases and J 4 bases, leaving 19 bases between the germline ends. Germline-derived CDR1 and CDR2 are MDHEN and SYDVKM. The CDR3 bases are TGTGCCAGCAGGAGTAACGCGGGGAATCTTTACGAGCAGTACTTC. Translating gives CASRSNAGNLYEQYF.

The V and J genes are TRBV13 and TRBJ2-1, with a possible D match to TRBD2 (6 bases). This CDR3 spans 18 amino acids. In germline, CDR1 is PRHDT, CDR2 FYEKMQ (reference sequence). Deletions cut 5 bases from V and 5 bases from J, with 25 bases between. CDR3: CASSPNQLALSPNNEQFF. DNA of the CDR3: TGTGCCAGCAGCCCGAATCAACTAGCCCTATCTCCTAACAATGAGCAGTTCTTC.

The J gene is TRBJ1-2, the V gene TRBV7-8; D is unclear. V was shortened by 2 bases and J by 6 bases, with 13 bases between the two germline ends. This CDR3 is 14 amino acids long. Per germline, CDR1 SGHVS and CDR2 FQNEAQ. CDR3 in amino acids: CASSLRTRMDGYTF. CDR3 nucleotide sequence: TGTGCCAGCAGCTTAAGGACTCGAATGGATGGCTACACCTTC.

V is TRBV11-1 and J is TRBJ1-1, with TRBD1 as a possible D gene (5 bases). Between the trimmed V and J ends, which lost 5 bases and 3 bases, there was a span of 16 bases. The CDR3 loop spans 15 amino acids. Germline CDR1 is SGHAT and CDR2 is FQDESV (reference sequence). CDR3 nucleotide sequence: TGTGCCAGCAGCCTGGGATCAGGGATGGACACTGAAGCTTTCTTT. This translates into CASSLGSGMDTEAFF.

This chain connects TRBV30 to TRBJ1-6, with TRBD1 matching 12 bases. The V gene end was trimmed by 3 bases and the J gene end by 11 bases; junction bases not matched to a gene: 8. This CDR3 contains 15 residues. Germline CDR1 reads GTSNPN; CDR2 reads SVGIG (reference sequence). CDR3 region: CAWSAGTGGWAPLHF. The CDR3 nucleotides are TGTGCCTGGAGCGCCGGGACAGGGGGCTGGGCACCCCTCCACTTT.

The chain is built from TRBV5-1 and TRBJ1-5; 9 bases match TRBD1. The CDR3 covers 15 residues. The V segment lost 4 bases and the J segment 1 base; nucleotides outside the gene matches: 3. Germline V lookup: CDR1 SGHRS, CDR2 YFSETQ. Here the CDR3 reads CASSTGTGSNQPQHF. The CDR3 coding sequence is TGCGCCAGCAGCACCGGGACAGGGAGCAATCAGCCCCAGCATTTT.

The CDR3 DNA sequence: TGTGCCAGCAGCTTGACAGGGGTAGATAGGGGCTACACCTTC. Translation gives CASSLTGVDRGYTF. The rearrangement links TRBV7-2 to TRBJ1-2; 8 nucleotides line up with TRBD1. The CDR3 is 14 residues long. CDR1 is SGHTA, CDR2 FQGNSA, per germline. With V trimmed by 3 bases and J by 8 bases, 8 bases remained unmatched. Full variable domain (rest looked up from reference TRBV7-2 and TRBJ1-2): GAGVSQSPSNKVTEKGKDVELRCDPISGHTALYWYRQSLGQGLEFLIYFQGNSAPDKSGLPSDRFSAERTGGSVSTLTIQRTQQEDSAVYLCASSLTGVDRGYTFGSGTRLTVV.

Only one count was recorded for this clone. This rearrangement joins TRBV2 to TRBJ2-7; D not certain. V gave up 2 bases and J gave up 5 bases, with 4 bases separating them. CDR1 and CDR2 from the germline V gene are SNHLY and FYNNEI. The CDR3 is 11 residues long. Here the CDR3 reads CASSETDEQYF. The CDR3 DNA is TGTGCCAGCAGTGAAACGGACGAGCAGTACTTC.

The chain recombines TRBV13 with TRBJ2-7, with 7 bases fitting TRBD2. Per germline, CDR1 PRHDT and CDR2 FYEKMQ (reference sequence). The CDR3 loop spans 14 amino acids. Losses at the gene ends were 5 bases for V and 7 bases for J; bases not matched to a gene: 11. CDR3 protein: CASSQGRGLGEQYF. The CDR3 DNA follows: TGTGCCAGCAGCCAAGGGAGGGGCTTGGGGGAGCAGTACTTC.

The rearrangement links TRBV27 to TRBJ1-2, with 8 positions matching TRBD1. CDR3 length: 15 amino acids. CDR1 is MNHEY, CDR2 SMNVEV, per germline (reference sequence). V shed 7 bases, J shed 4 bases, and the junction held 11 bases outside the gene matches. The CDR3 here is CASTTTGTGFYGYTF. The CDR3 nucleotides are TGTGCCAGCACCACTACCGGGACAGGATTCTATGGCTACACCTTC.